What follows are 30 T cell receptor beta chains derived from one specimen sequenced in a study of shared clonotypes between healthy human individuals. The method was immunoSEQ multiplex PCR; TCRdb's version includes in-frame clones alone and lacks a portion of them. The repertoire consists of hundreds of thousands of clones, with about three quarters occurring once and the leading ten covering roughly 1.9%. Sequencing used memory CD4+ T cells sorted from blood. The subset denotes: CD45RA-negative fraction. These receptors all stem from a woman in her thirties in good health.

V gene TRBV30 combines with J gene TRBJ1-5; D might be TRBD1 (5 bases). In germline, CDR1 is GTSNPN, CDR2 SVGIG (reference sequence). The CDR3 sequence is 11 residues long. The germline V and J ends were trimmed by 5 bases and 6 bases, with 8 bases remaining between them. The CDR3 protein is CAWGAGQPQHF. The CDR3 nucleotides are TGTGCCTGGGGGGCAGGTCAGCCCCAGCATTTT. The complete variable domain, with remaining parts taken from reference TRBV30 and TRBJ1-5, reads SQTIHQWPATLVQPVGSPLSLECTVEGTSNPNLYWYRQAAGRGLQLLFYSVGIGQISSEVPQNLSASRPQDRQFILSSKKLLLSDSGFYLCAWGAGQPQHFGDGTRLSIL.

The genes are TRBV5-6 and TRBJ1-1, with 10 bases fitting TRBD1. The length of the CDR3 is 16 residues. The V gene end was trimmed by 5 bases and the J gene end by 1 base; junction bases not matched to a gene: 8. From germline, CDR1 is SGHDT and CDR2 YYEEEE. The CDR3 region has the DNA TGTGCCAGCAGACGTGACAGGGGGCTGCGGAACACTGAAGCTTTCTTT. Translating gives CASRRDRGLRNTEAFF.

The chain is built from TRBV10-1 and TRBJ2-1, with no clear D. Trimming removed 4 bases from V and 0 bases from J, with 7 bases in between. CDR3 length: 14 amino acids. Germline V gene data show CDR1 as WNHNN and CDR2 as SYGVQD (reference sequence). In DNA, the CDR3 is TGCGCCAGCAGTGCCGGTATCTCCTACAATGAGCAGTTCTTC. Its protein is CASSAGISYNEQFF.

This chain links TRBV4-1 with TRBJ1-4, with D possibly being TRBD1 (5 bases). The CDR3 consists of 17 residues. Per germline, CDR1 MGHRA and CDR2 YSYEKL. The V and J ends lost 2 bases and 7 bases respectively, with 20 bases between them. The DNA of the CDR3 is TGCGCCAGCAGCCAACCCCTGGGGCGAGGGTTGAGTGAAAAACTGTTTTTT. This encodes CASSQPLGRGLSEKLFF.

The chain employs TRBV5-4 and TRBJ2-5; D is perhaps TRBD2 (6 bases). The CDR3 runs 18 residues. CDR1 and CDR2 from the germline V gene are SGHNT and YYREEE (reference sequence). V was shortened by 4 bases and J by 4 bases, with 26 bases between the two germline ends. The CDR3 protein is CASSPTSPERINRETQYF. DNA of the CDR3: TGTGCCAGCAGCCCTACTAGCCCCGAGAGGATTAATCGAGAGACCCAGTACTTC.

In the case of this clone: Other DNA sequences in the same sample also yield this CDR3. The rearrangement joins TRBV28 to TRBJ1-5, with D maybe TRBD1 (5 bases). V dropped 7 bases and J dropped 3 bases, with 10 bases sitting between them. The CDR3 loop spans 13 amino acids. The V gene's germline CDR1 is MDHEN and CDR2 SYDVKM. The CDR3: CASMGVPNQPQHF. The CDR3 coding sequence is TGTGCCAGCATGGGGGTTCCCAATCAGCCCCAGCATTTT.

V is TRBV21-1 and J is TRBJ2-2; the table's D call, TRBD2, was not checked against the DNA. TRBV21-1 is a documented pseudogene. This CDR3 has 20 residues. The CDR3 loop is CASSKKETSGMGPNTGELFF. The DNA of the CDR3 is TGTGCCAGCAGCAAAAAGGAGACTAGCGGGATGGGTCCGAACACCGGGGAGCTGTTTTTT.

The chain is built from TRBV10-3 and TRBJ1-5, with 7 nucleotides matching TRBD1. Germline-derived CDR1 and CDR2 are ENHRY and SYGVKD. The trim removed 2 bases at V and 6 bases at J, leaving 10 bases unmatched. There are 16 residues in the CDR3. The CDR3 nucleotides read TGTGCCATCAGTGAGGGCATGGCAGGGGGGAGTCAGCCCCAGCATTTT. It yields the protein CAISEGMAGGSQPQHF.

This chain uses TRBV25-1 with TRBJ2-7, with D possibly being TRBD2 (6 bases). Germline V gives CDR1 MGHDK, CDR2 SYGVNS. This CDR3 contains 15 residues. V shed 4 bases and J shed 0 bases, with 13 bases lying between them. CDR3 residues: CASSASRGSSYEQYF. CDR3 DNA sequence: TGTGCCAGCAGTGCGTCACGGGGGAGCTCCTACGAGCAGTACTTC.

The chain employs TRBV14 and TRBJ1-2; 7 bases line up with TRBD1. The ends lost 3 bases at V and 4 bases at J; junction bases unmatched: 11. This CDR3 spans 16 amino acids. Germline V CDR1 and CDR2: SGHDN, FVKESK. The CDR3 sequence: CASSHGRGQRFYGYTF. DNA of the CDR3: TGTGCCAGCAGCCATGGTCGGGGACAGAGATTCTATGGCTACACCTTC.

Remarks on this clone: The sample has other DNA sequences that encode this CDR3 too. The rearrangement uses TRBV5-1 and TRBJ2-1; possibly TRBD2 for D (5 bases). The CDR3 loop spans 15 amino acids. Trimming removed 1 base at V and 4 bases at J, with 12 bases between. The germline V gene has CDR1 SGHRS and CDR2 YFSETQ. The CDR3 reads CASSLSSGAYNEQFF. CDR3 nucleotides: TGCGCCAGCAGCTTGTCAAGCGGAGCTTACAATGAGCAGTTCTTC.

Comments on this clone: Other DNA sequences within the sample encode an identical CDR3. This chain links TRBV18 with TRBJ1-1, with D tentatively TRBD1 (5 bases). V was shortened by 1 base and J by 0 bases, with 9 bases between the two germline ends. CDR3 length equals 15 residues. The germline V gene encodes CDR1 KGHSH and CDR2 LQKENI. The CDR3 sequence: CASSPRGQLNTEAFF. The CDR3 DNA follows: TGTGCCAGCTCACCACGGGGCCAGCTGAACACTGAAGCTTTCTTT.

Turning to this clone: Different DNA sequences within this sample yield the same CDR3. The J gene is TRBJ1-1, the V gene TRBV5-4, with D perhaps matching TRBD1 (6 bases). V lost 0 bases to trimming and J lost 1 base, with 10 bases between them. This CDR3 has 15 amino acids. Germline V gene data show CDR1 as SGHNT and CDR2 as YYREEE (reference sequence). The CDR3 loop is CASSLGGQTNTEAFF. CDR3 coding DNA: TGTGCCAGCAGCTTGGGTGGACAGACGAACACTGAAGCTTTCTTT. Drawing the rest from reference TRBV5-4 and TRBJ1-1, the complete variable domain is ETGVTQSPTHLIKTRGQQVTLRCSSQSGHNTVSWYQQALGQGPQFIFQYYREEENGRGNFPPRFSGLQFPNYSSELNVNALELDDSALYLCASSLGGQTNTEAFFGQGTRLTVV.

The chain carries TRBV9 and TRBJ2-3; TRBD2 aligns across 7 bases. The CDR3 runs to 13 residues. Germline loops: CDR1 SGDLS, CDR2 YYNGEE. V was clipped by 7 bases and J by 2 bases; unmatched bases: 4. DNA for the CDR3: TGTGCCAGCGGGAGGGAACACACAGATACGCAGTATTTT. Translating it yields CASGREHTDTQYF.

This clone was detected a few times. CDR3 bases: TGTGCCAGCAGTGTGGGGGGCGCATATGCTTTCTTT. It encodes CASSVGGAYAFF. The V gene is TRBV6-1, the J gene TRBJ1-1, with D perhaps TRBD1 (6 bases). V lost 4 bases and J lost 11, with 14 bases in between. CDR1 is MNHNS, CDR2 SASEGT, per germline. This CDR3 comprises 12 residues.

The chain joins TRBV11-2 to TRBJ1-4, with no clear D. The CDR3 runs to 13 residues. Trimming pared 3 bases from V and 2 bases from J, leaving 4 bases between. Per the germline V gene, CDR1 is SGHAT and CDR2 is FQNNGV. CDR3 bases: TGTGCCAGCAGCTTCAATACTAATGAAAAACTGTTTTTT. It translates to CASSFNTNEKLFF.

The V gene is TRBV5-1, the J gene TRBJ2-3; D is unclear. The length of the CDR3 is 14 residues. Germline V gene lookup returns CDR1 SGHRS and CDR2 YFSETQ. The germline V and J ends were trimmed by 4 bases and 3 bases, with 12 bases remaining between them. The CDR3 nucleotides are TGCGCCAGCAGCCTCCCAGACCCAACAGATACGCAGTATTTT. It is translated as CASSLPDPTDTQYF.

This clone was seen more than once but under ten times. The V gene is TRBV11-3, the J gene TRBJ2-1; 8 positions match TRBD2. Germline V gene data show CDR1 as SGHNT and CDR2 as YENEEA. The V and J ends lost 1 base and 6 bases, in that order; junction bases with no gene match: 17. The CDR3 spans 19 residues. Written as DNA, the CDR3 is TGTGCCAGCAGCTTAGGCCTCTCGTCCGGGACTAGTGGATCCAATGAGCAGTTCTTC. As protein: CASSLGLSSGTSGSNEQFF.

V and J are TRBV7-2 and TRBJ2-1, with 8 bases identical to TRBD2. The CDR3 is 16 residues long. The germline V gene has CDR1 SGHTA and CDR2 FQGNSA. J was trimmed by 0 bases and V by 5 bases; bases with no gene match: 6. The CDR3 spells CASSRSSGLSYNEQFF. DNA of the CDR3: TGTGCCAGCAGCCGATCTAGCGGGCTCTCCTACAATGAGCAGTTCTTC. The full variable domain, completed using reference TRBV7-2 and TRBJ2-1, is GAGVSQSPSNKVTEKGKDVELRCDPISGHTALYWYRQSLGQGLEFLIYFQGNSAPDKSGLPSDRFSAERTGGSVSTLTIQRTQQEDSAVYLCASSRSSGLSYNEQFFGPGTRLTVL.

A single count supports this clone. Other DNA variants within this sample encode the same CDR3. The rearrangement uses TRBV5-4 and TRBJ1-3; possibly TRBD1 for D (5 bases). CDR3 length equals 16 residues. V was cut by 0 bases and J by 0 bases, with 10 bases left in between. Germline-derived CDR1 and CDR2 are SGHNT and YYREEE (reference sequence). The CDR3, as DNA: TGTGCCAGCAGCTTGGGGGGCGGAACCTCTGGAAACACCATATATTTT. Translated: CASSLGGGTSGNTIYF.

Only one count was recorded for this clone. This chain links TRBV7-2 with TRBJ2-5, with 7 bases that match TRBD1. There are 15 residues in the CDR3. J gave up 0 bases and V 4 bases, and 5 bases lay outside the gene matches. In germline, CDR1 is SGHTA, CDR2 FQGNSA. The CDR3 sequence is CASSYGDRDQETQYF. The CDR3 region has the DNA TGTGCCAGCAGCTATGGCGACAGGGACCAAGAGACCCAGTACTTC.

In its sample, this clone was seen once. The chain links TRBV7-2 to TRBJ2-1; a weak D match, TRBD1 (6 bases). This CDR3 has 16 amino acids. Germline assignment: CDR1 SGHTA and CDR2 FQGNSA. With 3 bases removed from V and 0 bases from J, the gap between germline ends came to 12 bases. The CDR3 nucleotides are TGTGCCAGCAGCTTGACCGGGACAACCTCCTACAATGAGCAGTTCTTC. It specifies CASSLTGTTSYNEQFF.

This clone was counted only a few times. This rearrangement joins TRBV4-1 to TRBJ1-2, with 10 bases lining up with TRBD1. Germline lookup yields CDR1 MGHRA and CDR2 YSYEKL. CDR3 length: 16 amino acids. The J segment lost 2 bases and the V segment lost 1 base, leaving 4 bases of the junction unmatched. The CDR3 region is CASSQGQGASNYGYTF. CDR3 sequence (DNA): TGCGCCAGCAGCCAAGGACAGGGGGCGTCGAACTATGGCTACACCTTC.

This clone was recorded a few times. This chain connects TRBV19 to TRBJ2-7; no clear D gene. V lost 6 bases and J 6 bases, leaving 12 bases between the germline ends. This CDR3 is 12 amino acids long. Per the germline V gene, CDR1 is LNHDA and CDR2 is SQIVND (reference sequence). The CDR3 DNA is TGTGCCAGTAGCCCTTCTAATCGCGAGCAGTACTTC. This translates into CASSPSNREQYF.

This chain joins TRBV7-2 and TRBJ2-1, with D possibly being TRBD1 (6 bases). The V gene lost 3 bases and the J gene lost 6 bases, with 9 bases spanning the gap. CDR1 SGHTA and CDR2 FQGNSA come from the germline V gene. The CDR3 has 13 residues. The CDR3 reads CASSLGASNEQFF. The CDR3, as DNA: TGTGCCAGCAGCTTGGGGGCTAGCAATGAGCAGTTCTTC.

This chain connects TRBV19 to TRBJ2-7; D possibly matches TRBD1 or TRBD2 (5 bases each). Germline values: CDR1 LNHDA, CDR2 SQIVND (reference sequence). The CDR3 loop spans 16 amino acids. Trimming stripped 8 bases from V and 4 bases from J, with 24 bases between. Written as DNA, the CDR3 is TGTGCCAGTGCCCGTCGCGGGCAGGGTGGAGGTTACGAGCAGTACTTC. Its translation is CASARRGQGGGYEQYF.

The J gene is TRBJ2-7, the V gene TRBV5-1; D remains unclear. Germline V CDR1 and CDR2: SGHRS, YFSETQ. Trimming removed 4 bases at V and 5 bases at J, with 10 bases between. This CDR3 is built from 12 residues. CDR3 in amino acids: CASSASLNEQYF. In nucleotides, the CDR3 is TGCGCCAGCAGCGCGAGCCTTAACGAGCAGTACTTC.

This chain links TRBV7-6 with TRBJ2-1; possible D gene TRBD2, 6 bases. CDR1 is SGHVS and CDR2 is FNYEAQ in the germline V gene. The germline V and J ends were trimmed by 2 bases and 0 bases, with 23 bases remaining between them. The CDR3 has 20 amino acids. The CDR3 DNA is TGTGCCAGCAGCTTACGTGTCGGGAGCGCAGGCTCTGGCTCCTACAATGAGCAGTTCTTC. This sequence encodes CASSLRVGSAGSGSYNEQFF.

This sequence joins TRBV28 and TRBJ1-5; a weak D match, TRBD1 (6 bases). The germline V gene has CDR1 MDHEN and CDR2 SYDVKM. The CDR3 is made up of 17 amino acids. The ends were cut back, 3 bases at V and 2 bases at J, with 17 bases in the middle. CDR3 protein: CASSFRRGGLGNQPQHF. For the CDR3, the DNA is TGTGCCAGCAGTTTCCGCAGGGGAGGGTTGGGCAATCAGCCCCAGCATTTT.

The chain has TRBV19 and TRBJ2-2; 8 nucleotides line up with TRBD1. Germline V gives CDR1 LNHDA, CDR2 SQIVND (reference sequence). Germline trimming cut 4 bases from V and 6 bases from J; bases unmatched to any gene: 16. The CDR3 runs 18 residues. The CDR3 DNA sequence: TGTGCCAGTAGTAAGCACGACTACCCCGACAGGGGTCCCGGGGAGCTGTTTTTT. Translation: CASSKHDYPDRGPGELFF.